This TCR beta chain appears in the sequencing data of a study of naive and memory T cell subsets. Study-wide points: Clonotypes here are unpaired alpha or beta chain sequences. Especially in CD8 cells, naive repertoires contained a few larger clonotypes, possibly CD45RA-re-expressing memory cells.

The CDR3 consists of 13 residues. The V and J ends lost 1 base and 8 bases, in that order; junction bases with no gene match: 3. Looked up from germline, CDR1 is MDHEN and CDR2 is SYDVKM. This clonotype was picked up a small number of times. What it binds is not known. Two oligonucleotides, mixed equimolar, formed the beta constant-region primer covering TRBC1 and TRBC2. Nested alpha and beta constant-region primers with the SP2 primer drove four PCR rounds on ligated cDNA. MiXCR, run by TCRdb on the UMI-ligation and nested PCR reads, gives a single entry per CDR3 protein. The sample lists 120,000 to 150,000 distinct CDR3 sequences; 22% were seen once.

This chain links TRBV28 with TRBJ1-1; 8 bases fit TRBD1. Sequenced sample: naive CD4+ T cells from blood. This receptor was identified in a human donor in good health. CDR3 in amino acids: CASSLSDRGEAFF. The CDR3 DNA reads as TGTGCCAGCAGTTTATCTGACAGGGGCGAAGCTTTCTTT.